The present T cell receptor beta chain was sequenced within a study of CD8 T cells in ankylosing spondylitis. In this sample, this clonotype turned up many times. No antigen is known for it. By quantitative 5'-RACE with molecular barcodes, the TCR beta libraries were made. TCRdb reanalysed the 5' RACE reads using MiXCR and keeps one entry per CDR3 protein. Of fewer than 550,000 distinct CDR3 sequences listed, approximately 5% are singletons. This CDR3 region has 16 residues. Germline V lookup: CDR1 SGDLS, CDR2 YYNGEE. Trimming removed 0 bases at V and 3 bases at J, with 13 bases between. Study results and caveats: Reports say disease-linked clones showed up significantly more in matched ankylosing spondylitis synovial fluid. Characteristic, it appeared, of ankylosing spondylitis blood was a TCR beta motif of seven or eight highly homologous variants.

The J gene is TRBJ2-1, the V gene TRBV9, with D perhaps matching TRBD2 (7 bases). The TCR was taken from a male donor with ankylosing spondylitis. Input material: blood, either unsorted or a sorted T cell fraction (not recorded which). CDR3 coding DNA: TGTGCCAGCAGCGTAGCTTGGAGGGGGGGCTACAATGAGCAGTTCTTC. Protein product: CASSVAWRGGYNEQFF.